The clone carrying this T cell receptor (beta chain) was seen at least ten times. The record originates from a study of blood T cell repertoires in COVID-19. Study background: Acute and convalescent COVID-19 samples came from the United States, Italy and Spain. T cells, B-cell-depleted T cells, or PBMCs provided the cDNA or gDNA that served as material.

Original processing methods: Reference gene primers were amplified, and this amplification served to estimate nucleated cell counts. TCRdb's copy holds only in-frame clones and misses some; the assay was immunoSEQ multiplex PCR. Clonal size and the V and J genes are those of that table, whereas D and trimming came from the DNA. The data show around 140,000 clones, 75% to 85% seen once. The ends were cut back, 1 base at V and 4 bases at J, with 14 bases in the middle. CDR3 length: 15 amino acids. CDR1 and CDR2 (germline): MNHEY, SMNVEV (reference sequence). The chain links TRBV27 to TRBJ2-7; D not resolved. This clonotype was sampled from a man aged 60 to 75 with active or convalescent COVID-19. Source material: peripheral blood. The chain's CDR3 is CASSLLRPPGYEQYF. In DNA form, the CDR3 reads TGTGCCAGCAGTTTATTGAGGCCCCCGGGTTACGAGCAGTACTTC.